Reported below is one T cell receptor beta chain. The CDR3 contains 15 residues. Looked up from germline, CDR1 is MNHEY and CDR2 is SVGEGT. Trimming took 3 bases from V and 4 from J, leaving 10 bases between them. Using immunoSEQ multiplex PCR, the repertoire was profiled, and TCRdb retains in-frame clones only, with some absent. In the table there are some 320,000 clones, 90% of which are singletons. The sample is drawn from a study of blood T cell repertoires in COVID-19. This rearrangement joins TRBV6-2 or TRBV6-3 to TRBJ1-6, with TRBD1 as a possible D gene (5 bases). The receptor was derived from a man in his 60s who had recovered from COVID-19. Specimen: PBMCs or T cells enriched from blood (not recorded which). The CDR3 loop reads CASSYPGNYNSPLHF. The CDR3 nucleotides read TGTGCCAGCAGTTATCCAGGGAATTATAATTCACCCCTCCACTTT.